The rows below give T cell receptor beta chains drawn from one sample of a study of blood T cell repertoires in COVID-19. The assay was immunoSEQ multiplex PCR, and TCRdb's table has in-frame clones only and misses some. In the table there are 220,000 or so clones, approximately 80% of which are singletons. The specimen sequenced was peripheral blood. The receptors were gathered from a woman at least 80 years old with acute or convalescent COVID-19. Each CDR3 is given with its conserved first and last residue. The order of the fields is D gene, clone size, J gene, V gene, CDR3 DNA, CDR3 protein. D genes are given only for firm matches. Some rows mark clone size as missing; the rest say once, few, many or name a class of expanded clone.

. | . | TRBJ2-7 | TRBV27 | TGTGCCAGCAGTTTATCGGGAGTTGGACGGGTGATAGAGCAGTACTTC | CASSLSGVGRVIEQYF
TRBD1 | . | TRBJ1-1 | TRBV7-2 | TGTGCCAGCAGCCTACAGGGGCTGAACACTGAAGCTTTCTTT | CASSLQGLNTEAFF
TRBD2 | . | TRBJ2-2 | TRBV5-1 | TGCGCCAGCCATAGCGGGAGCACCGGGGAGCTGTTTTTT | CASHSGSTGELFF
TRBD1 | few | TRBJ1-5 | TRBV5-1 | TGCGCCAGCAGCCTTGGAGCCGGGACAGAGAATCAGCCCCAGCATTTT | CASSLGAGTENQPQHF
TRBD2 | . | TRBJ2-2 | TRBV4-1 | TGCGCCAGCAGCCAAGCTAGGGGCGCGGGAGGACGCACCGGGGAGCTGTTTTTT | CASSQARGAGGRTGELFF
TRBD1 | . | TRBJ1-4 | TRBV18 | TGTGCCAGCTCACCCGACAGGGTTTGGGAAAAACTGTTTTTT | CASSPDRVWEKLFF
TRBD1 | . | TRBJ1-2 | TRBV29-1 | TGCAGCGGATTAATCCAGGACAGGGCGGATGGCTACACCTTC | CSGLIQDRADGYTF
TRBD1 | . | TRBJ1-5 | TRBV7-8 | TGTGCCAGCAGCTTAGGACAGGGAAACAATCAGCCCCAGCATTTT | CASSLGQGNNQPQHF
TRBD2 | . | TRBJ2-2 | TRBV3-1/TRBV3-2 | TGTGCCAGCAGCCAAGAAGGGTTTTTCGGAGCGGGGGGGAACACCGGGGAGCTGTTTTTT | CASSQEGFFGAGGNTGELFF
TRBD2 | . | TRBJ2-3 | TRBV2 | TGTGCCAGCAGTCCGGATGGACTAGCGGCAGCAGATACGCAGTATTTT | CASSPDGLAAADTQYF
TRBD2 | . | TRBJ2-7 | TRBV7-2 | TGTGCCAGCAGCTTATGGGGCGGGGGCGAGCAGTACTTC | CASSLWGGGEQYF
. | . | TRBJ2-1 | TRBV18 | TGTGCCAGCTCACCATCAATTAGAGGGGGCAATGAGCAGTTCTTC | CASSPSIRGGNEQFF
. | . | TRBJ2-6 | TRBV14 | TGTGCCAGCAGCCAAGGCTGGAGTCGCTCTGGGGCCAACGTCCTGACTTTC | CASSQGWSRSGANVLTF